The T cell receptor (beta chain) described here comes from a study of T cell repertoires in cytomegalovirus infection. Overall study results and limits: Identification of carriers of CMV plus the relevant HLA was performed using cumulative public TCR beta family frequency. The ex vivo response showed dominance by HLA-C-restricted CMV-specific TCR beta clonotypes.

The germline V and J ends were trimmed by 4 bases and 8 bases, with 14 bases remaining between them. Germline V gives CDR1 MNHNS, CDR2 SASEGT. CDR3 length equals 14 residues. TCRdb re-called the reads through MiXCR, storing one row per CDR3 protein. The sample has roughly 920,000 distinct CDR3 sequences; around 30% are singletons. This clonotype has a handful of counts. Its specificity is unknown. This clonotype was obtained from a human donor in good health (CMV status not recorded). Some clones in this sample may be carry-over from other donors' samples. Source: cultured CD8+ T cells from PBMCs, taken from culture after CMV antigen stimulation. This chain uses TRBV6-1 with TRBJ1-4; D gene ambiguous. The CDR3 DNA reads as TGTGCCAGCAGTGCGGACCGGGCCACGGAAAAACTGTTTTTT. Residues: CASSADRATEKLFF.